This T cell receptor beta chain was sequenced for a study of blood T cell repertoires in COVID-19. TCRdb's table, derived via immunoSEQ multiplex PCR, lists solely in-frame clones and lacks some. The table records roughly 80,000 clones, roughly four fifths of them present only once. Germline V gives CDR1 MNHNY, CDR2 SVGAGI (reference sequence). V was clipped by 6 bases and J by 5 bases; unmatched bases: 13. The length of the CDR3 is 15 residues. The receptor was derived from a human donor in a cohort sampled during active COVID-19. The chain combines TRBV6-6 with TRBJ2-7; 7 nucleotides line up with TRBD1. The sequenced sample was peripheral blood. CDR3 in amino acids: CASRKTGIRLDEQYF. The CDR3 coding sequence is TGTGCCAGCAGAAAGACAGGGATTAGACTTGACGAGCAGTACTTC.